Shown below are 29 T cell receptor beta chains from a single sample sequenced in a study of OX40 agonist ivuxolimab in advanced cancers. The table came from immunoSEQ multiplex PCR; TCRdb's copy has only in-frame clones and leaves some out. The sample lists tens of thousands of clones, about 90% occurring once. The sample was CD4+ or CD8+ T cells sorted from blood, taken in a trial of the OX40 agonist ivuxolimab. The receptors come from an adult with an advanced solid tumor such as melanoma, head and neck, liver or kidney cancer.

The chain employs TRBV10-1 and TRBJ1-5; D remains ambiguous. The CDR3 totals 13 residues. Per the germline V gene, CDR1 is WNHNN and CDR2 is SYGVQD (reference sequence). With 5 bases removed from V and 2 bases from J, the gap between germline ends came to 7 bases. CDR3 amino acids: CASSSDGNQPQHF. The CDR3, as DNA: TGCGCCAGCAGTTCGGACGGCAATCAGCCCCAGCATTTT.

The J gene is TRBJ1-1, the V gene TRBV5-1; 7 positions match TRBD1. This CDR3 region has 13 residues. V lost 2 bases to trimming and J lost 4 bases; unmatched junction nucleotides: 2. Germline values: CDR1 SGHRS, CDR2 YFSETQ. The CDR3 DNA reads TGCGCCAGCAGCTTTTCAGGGGGCACTGAAGCTTTCTTT. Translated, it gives CASSFSGGTEAFF.

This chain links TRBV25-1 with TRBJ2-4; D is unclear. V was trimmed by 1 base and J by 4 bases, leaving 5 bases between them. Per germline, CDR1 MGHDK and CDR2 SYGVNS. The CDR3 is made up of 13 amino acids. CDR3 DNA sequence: TGTGCCAGCAGTGAATTTCAGAAAAACATTCAGTACTTC. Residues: CASSEFQKNIQYF.

In nucleotides, the CDR3 is TGTGCCAGCAGTTATTCGAGGACTCTTAACACCGGGGAGCTGTTTTTT. Its protein is CASSYSRTLNTGELFF. The V and J genes are TRBV6-5 and TRBJ2-2; D is possibly TRBD2 (5 bases). The CDR3 spans 16 residues. The V end lost 3 bases, the J end lost 2 bases, and 13 bases lay between the germline ends. The V gene's germline CDR1 is MNHEY and CDR2 SVGAGI.

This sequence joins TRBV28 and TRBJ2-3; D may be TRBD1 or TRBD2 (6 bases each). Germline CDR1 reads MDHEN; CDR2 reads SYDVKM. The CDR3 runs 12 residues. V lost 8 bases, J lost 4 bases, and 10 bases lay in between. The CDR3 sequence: CASLGGADTQYF. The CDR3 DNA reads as TGTGCCAGCCTGGGGGGCGCAGATACGCAGTATTTT.

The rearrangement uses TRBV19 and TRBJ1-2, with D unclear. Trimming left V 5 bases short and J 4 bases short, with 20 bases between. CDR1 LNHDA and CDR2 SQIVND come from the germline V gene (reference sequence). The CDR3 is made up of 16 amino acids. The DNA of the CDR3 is TGTGCCAGTAGTTCCTCCGGGGAGGGAGCTGGCTATGGCTACACCTTC. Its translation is CASSSSGEGAGYGYTF.

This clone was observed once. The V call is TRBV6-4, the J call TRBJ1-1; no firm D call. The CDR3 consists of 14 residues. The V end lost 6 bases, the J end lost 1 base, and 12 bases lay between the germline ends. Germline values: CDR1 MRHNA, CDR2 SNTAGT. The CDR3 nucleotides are TGTGCCAGCAGCGAGGAAGGGCGGAACACTGAAGCTTTCTTT. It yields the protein CASSEEGRNTEAFF.

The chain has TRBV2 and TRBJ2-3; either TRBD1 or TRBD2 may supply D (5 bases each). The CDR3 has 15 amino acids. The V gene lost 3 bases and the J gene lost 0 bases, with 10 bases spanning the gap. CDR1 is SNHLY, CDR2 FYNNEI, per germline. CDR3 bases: TGTGCCAGCAGTGACCGAGGGGCGAGCACAGATACGCAGTATTTT. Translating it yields CASSDRGASTDTQYF. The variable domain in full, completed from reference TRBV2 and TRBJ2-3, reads EPEVTQTPSHQVTQMGQEVILRCVPISNHLYFYWYRQILGQKVEFLVSFYNNEISEKSEIFDDQFSVERPDGSNFTLKIRSTKLEDSAMYFCASSDRGASTDTQYFGPGTRLTVL.

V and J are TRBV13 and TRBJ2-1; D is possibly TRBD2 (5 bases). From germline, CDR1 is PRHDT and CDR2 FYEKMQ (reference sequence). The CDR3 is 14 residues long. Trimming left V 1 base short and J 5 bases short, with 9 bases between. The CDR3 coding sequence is TGTGCCAGCAGCTTAGACCCGGGGAACAATGAGCAGTTCTTC. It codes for CASSLDPGNNEQFF.

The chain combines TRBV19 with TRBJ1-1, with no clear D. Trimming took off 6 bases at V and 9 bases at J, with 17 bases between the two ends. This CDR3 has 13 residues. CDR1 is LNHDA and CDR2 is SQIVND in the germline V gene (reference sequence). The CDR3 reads CASRTALGAKAFF. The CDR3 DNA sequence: TGTGCCAGTAGAACCGCCCTTGGAGCAAAAGCTTTCTTT.

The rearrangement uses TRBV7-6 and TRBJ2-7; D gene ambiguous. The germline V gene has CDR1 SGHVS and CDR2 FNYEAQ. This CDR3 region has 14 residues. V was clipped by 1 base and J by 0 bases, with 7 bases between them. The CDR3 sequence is CASSLVGNSYEQYV. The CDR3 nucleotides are TGTGCCAGCAGCTTAGTCGGCAACTCCTACGAGCAGTACGTC.

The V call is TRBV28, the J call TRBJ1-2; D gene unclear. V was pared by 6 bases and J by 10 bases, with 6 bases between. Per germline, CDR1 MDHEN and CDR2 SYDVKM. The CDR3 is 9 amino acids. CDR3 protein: CASSSPYTF. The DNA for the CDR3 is TGTGCCAGCAGCTCTCCCTACACCTTC.

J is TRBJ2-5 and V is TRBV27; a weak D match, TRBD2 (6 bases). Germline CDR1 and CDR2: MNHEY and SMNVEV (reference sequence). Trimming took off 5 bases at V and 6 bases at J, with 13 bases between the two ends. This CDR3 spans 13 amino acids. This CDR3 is CASSPTSLQTQYF. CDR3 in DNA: TGTGCCAGCAGTCCGACTAGTTTACAGACCCAGTACTTC.

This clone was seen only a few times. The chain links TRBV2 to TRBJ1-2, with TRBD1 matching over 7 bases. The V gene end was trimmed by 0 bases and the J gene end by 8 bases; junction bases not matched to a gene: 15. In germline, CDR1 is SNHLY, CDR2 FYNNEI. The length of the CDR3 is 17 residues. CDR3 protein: CASSEAPAGTETGGYTF. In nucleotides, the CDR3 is TGTGCCAGCAGTGAAGCGCCAGCCGGGACGGAGACAGGGGGCTACACCTTC.

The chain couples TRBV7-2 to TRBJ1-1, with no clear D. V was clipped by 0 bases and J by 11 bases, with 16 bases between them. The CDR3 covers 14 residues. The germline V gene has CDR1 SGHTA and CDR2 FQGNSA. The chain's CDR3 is CASSLAADQYRAFF. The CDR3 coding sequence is TGTGCCAGCAGCTTAGCTGCGGATCAGTATAGGGCTTTCTTT. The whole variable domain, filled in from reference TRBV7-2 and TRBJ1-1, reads GAGVSQSPSNKVTEKGKDVELRCDPISGHTALYWYRQSLGQGLEFLIYFQGNSAPDKSGLPSDRFSAERTGGSVSTLTIQRTQQEDSAVYLCASSLAADQYRAFFGQGTRLTVV.

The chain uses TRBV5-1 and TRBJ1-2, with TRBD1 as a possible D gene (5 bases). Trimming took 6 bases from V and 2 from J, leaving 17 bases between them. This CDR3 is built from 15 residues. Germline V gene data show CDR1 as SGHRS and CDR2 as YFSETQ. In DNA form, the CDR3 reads TGCGCCAGCACCCCCTTGGAGGGGATCAACTATGGCTACACCTTC. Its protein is CASTPLEGINYGYTF.

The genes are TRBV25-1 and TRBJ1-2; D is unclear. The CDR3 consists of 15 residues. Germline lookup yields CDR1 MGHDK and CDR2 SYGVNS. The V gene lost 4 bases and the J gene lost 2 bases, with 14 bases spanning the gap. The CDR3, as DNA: TGTGCCAGCAGTGCCGCTCTGACGGGAAACTATGGCTACACCTTC. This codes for CASSAALTGNYGYTF.

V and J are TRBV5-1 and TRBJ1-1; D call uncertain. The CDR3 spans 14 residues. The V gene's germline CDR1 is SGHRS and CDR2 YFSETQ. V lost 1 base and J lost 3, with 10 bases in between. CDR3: CASSLRGSDTEAFF. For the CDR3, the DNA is TGCGCCAGCAGCTTGCGGGGTAGCGACACTGAAGCTTTCTTT. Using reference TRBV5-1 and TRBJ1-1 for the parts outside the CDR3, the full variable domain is KAGVTQTPRYLIKTRGQQVTLSCSPISGHRSVSWYQQTPGQGLQFLFEYFSETQRNKGNFPGRFSGRQFSNSRSEMNVSTLELGDSALYLCASSLRGSDTEAFFGQGTRLTVV.

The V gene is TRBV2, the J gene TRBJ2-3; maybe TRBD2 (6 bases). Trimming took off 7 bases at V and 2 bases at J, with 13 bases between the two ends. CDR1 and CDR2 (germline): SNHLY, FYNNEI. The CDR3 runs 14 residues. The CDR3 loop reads CASNRDSNTDTQYF. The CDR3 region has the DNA TGTGCCAGCAATCGGGACTCGAACACAGATACGCAGTATTTT.

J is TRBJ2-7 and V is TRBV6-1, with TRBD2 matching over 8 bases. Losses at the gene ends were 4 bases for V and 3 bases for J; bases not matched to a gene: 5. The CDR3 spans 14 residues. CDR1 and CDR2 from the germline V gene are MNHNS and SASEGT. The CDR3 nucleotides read TGTGCCAGCAGTGTTGAAGCGGGGGTCTACGAGCAGTACTTC. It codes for CASSVEAGVYEQYF.

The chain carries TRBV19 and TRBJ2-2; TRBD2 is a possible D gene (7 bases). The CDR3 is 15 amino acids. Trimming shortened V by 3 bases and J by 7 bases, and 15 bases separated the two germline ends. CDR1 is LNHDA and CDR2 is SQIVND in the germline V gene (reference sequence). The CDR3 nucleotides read TGTGCCAGTAGTATTATCGGGGGGCGGATCGGGGAGCTGTTTTTT. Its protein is CASSIIGGRIGELFF.

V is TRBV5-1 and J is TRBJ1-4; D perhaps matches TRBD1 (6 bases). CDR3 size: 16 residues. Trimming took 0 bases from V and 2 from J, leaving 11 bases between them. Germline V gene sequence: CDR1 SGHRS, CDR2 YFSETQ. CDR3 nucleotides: TGCGCCAGCAGCTTGGAGGGGGGACGGACTAATGAAAAACTGTTTTTT. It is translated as CASSLEGGRTNEKLFF.

The chain's CDR3 is CASSWKSTDTQYF. The CDR3 DNA reads as TGTGCCAGCAGCTGGAAAAGCACAGATACGCAGTATTTT. The J gene is TRBJ2-3, the V gene TRBV7-2; D ambiguous. There are 13 residues in the CDR3. Germline CDR1 SGHTA, CDR2 FQGNSA. V lost 4 bases and J lost 0, with 5 bases in between.

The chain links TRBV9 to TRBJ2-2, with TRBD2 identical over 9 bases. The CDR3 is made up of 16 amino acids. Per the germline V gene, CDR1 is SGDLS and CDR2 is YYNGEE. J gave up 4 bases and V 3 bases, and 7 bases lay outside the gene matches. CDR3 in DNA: TGTGCCAGCAGCGAGCGGCGGGGGGGCGTCACCGGGGAGCTGTTTTTT. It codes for CASSERRGGVTGELFF.

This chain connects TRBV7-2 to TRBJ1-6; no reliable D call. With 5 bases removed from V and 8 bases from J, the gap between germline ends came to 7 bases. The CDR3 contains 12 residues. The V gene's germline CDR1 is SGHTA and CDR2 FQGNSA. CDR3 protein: CASSPQDSPLHF. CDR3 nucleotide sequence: TGTGCCAGCAGCCCCCAGGATTCACCCCTCCACTTT.

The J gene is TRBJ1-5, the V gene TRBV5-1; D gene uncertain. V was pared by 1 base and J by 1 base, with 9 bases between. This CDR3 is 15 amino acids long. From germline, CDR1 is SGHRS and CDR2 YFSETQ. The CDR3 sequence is CASSLREPSNQPQHF. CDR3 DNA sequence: TGCGCCAGCAGCTTGAGGGAGCCCAGCAATCAGCCCCAGCATTTT.

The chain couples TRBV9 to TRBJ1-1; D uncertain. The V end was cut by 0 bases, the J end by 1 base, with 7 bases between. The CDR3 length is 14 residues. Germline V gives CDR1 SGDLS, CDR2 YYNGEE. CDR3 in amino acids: CASSVGPSNTEAFF. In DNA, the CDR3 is TGTGCCAGCAGCGTAGGTCCTTCGAACACTGAAGCTTTCTTT.

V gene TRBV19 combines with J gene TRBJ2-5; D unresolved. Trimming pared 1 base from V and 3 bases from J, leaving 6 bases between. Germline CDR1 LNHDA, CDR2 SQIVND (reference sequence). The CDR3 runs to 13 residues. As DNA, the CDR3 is TGTGCCAGTAGTATAGGTCGCAAAGAGACCCAGTACTTC. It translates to CASSIGRKETQYF.

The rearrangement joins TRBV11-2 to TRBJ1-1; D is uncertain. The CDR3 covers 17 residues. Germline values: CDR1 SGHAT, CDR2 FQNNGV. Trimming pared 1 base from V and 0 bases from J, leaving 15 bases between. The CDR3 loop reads CASSLVWGKRVNTEAFF. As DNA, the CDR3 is TGTGCCAGCAGCTTAGTCTGGGGAAAACGGGTGAACACTGAAGCTTTCTTT.